This T cell receptor (beta chain) is from a study of blood T cells in healthy people across ages. Alongside a J-beta primer mix, a sample-barcoded 5' primer served in a second PCR lasting roughly 6 to 11 cycles. Individual samples furnished no less than 3 million CDR3-containing paired-end reads apiece. MiXCR, applied by TCRdb to the 5' RACE reads, yields one record per CDR3 protein. The sample contains roughly 1,100,000 distinct CDR3 sequences, approximately 25% of which appear only once. Overall study findings and caveats: With age, beta diversity per million T cells declined roughly linearly, significantly by roughly 40.

To note about this clonotype: What it binds is unknown.

This same sample was also taken into another study, of T cells of mothers and their children. Per that study: The second PCR's M1S primer added sample barcodes and 2-4 random nucleotides.

Sequencing used blood. The source of this sequence is a girl aged 2-10 years in good health.

The CDR3 region is CASSLEWDSGSPLHF. The CDR3 bases are TGCGCCAGCAGCTTGGAATGGGACAGTGGGTCACCCCTCCACTTT. The chain employs TRBV5-1 and TRBJ1-6; 7 bases map to TRBD1. This CDR3 has 15 residues. Germline V gene data show CDR1 as SGHRS and CDR2 as YFSETQ. The junction had 7 bases not matched to a gene; V was cut back by 0 bases and J by 10 bases.